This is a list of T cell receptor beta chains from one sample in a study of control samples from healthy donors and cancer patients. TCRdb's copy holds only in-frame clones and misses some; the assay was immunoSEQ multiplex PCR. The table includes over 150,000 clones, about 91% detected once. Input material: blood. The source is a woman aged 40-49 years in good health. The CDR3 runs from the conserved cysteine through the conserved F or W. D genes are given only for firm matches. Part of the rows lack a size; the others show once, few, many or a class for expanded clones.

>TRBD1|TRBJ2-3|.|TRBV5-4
CASSIGRGLATDTQYF
TGTGCCAGCAGCATCGGCAGGGGGCTTGCGACAGATACGCAGTATTTT
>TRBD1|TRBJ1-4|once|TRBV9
CASSVDRNNEKLFF
TGTGCCAGCAGCGTGGACAGGAACAATGAAAAACTGTTTTTT
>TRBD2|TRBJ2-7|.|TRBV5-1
CASSLDLAGDEQYF
TGCGCCAGCAGCTTGGATCTAGCGGGTGACGAGCAGTACTTC
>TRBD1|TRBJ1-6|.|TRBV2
CASRTGTGHSPLHF
TGTGCCAGCAGAACCGGGACAGGCCATTCACCCCTCCACTTT
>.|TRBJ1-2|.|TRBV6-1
CASSDGTLDYGYTF
TGTGCCAGCAGTGACGGGACGTTGGACTATGGCTACACCTTC
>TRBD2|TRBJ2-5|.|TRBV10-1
CASSESIAGGKTQYF
TGCGCCAGCAGTGAAAGTATAGCGGGGGGTAAGACCCAGTACTTC
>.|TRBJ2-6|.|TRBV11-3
CASSSSTGANVLTF
TGTGCCAGCAGCTCCTCCACTGGGGCCAACGTCCTGACTTTC
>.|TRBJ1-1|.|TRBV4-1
CASSQGGRESEAFF
TGCGCCAGCAGCCAAGGGGGCCGGGAATCTGAAGCTTTCTTT
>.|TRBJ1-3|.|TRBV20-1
CSASFGNTIYF
TGCAGTGCTAGCTTTGGAAACACCATATATTTT
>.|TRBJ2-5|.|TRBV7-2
CASSSRALQETQYF
TGTGCCAGCAGCTCGCGGGCTTTACAAGAGACCCAGTACTTC
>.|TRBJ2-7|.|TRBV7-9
CASNAQGRSIEQYF
TGTGCCAGCAATGCACAAGGGCGTAGCATCGAGCAGTACTTC
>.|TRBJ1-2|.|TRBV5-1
CASSLTSGGQHYGYTF
TGCGCCAGCAGCTTAACGTCGGGCGGGCAACACTATGGCTACACCTTC
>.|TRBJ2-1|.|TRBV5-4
CASSFGGGQYNEQFF
TGTGCCAGCAGCTTCGGCGGGGGCCAATACAATGAGCAGTTCTTC
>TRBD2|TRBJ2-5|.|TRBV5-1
CASSLGDSRGDPRKETQYF
TGCGCCAGCAGCTTGGGGGACTCGCGGGGGGATCCCAGGAAGGAGACCCAGTACTTC
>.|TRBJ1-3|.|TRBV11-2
CASSLVLAAGNTIYF
TGTGCCAGCAGCTTAGTTTTGGCAGCTGGAAACACCATATATTTT
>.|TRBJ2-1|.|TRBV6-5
CASSYSYSYNEQFF
TGTGCCAGCAGTTACTCCTACAGCTACAATGAGCAGTTCTTC
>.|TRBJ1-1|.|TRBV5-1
CASSQTWGVNTEAFF
TGCGCCAGCAGCCAAACATGGGGCGTGAACACTGAAGCTTTCTTT
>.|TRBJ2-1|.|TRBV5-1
CASSLDGAYNEQFF
TGCGCCAGCAGCTTGGACGGGGCCTACAATGAGCAGTTCTTC
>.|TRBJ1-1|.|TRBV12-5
CASGLDTSTEAFF
TGTGCTAGTGGTTTGGACACTTCCACTGAAGCTTTCTTT
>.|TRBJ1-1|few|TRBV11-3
CASSLYTEGRAFF
TGTGCCAGCAGCTTATACACGGAGGGGAGGGCTTTCTTT
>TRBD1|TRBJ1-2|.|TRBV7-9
CASSPGTGAGYTF
TGTGCCAGCAGCCCCGGGACAGGGGCCGGCTACACCTTC
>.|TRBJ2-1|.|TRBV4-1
CASSRGLKSSYNEQFF
TGCGCCAGCAGCCGGGGGCTAAAAAGCTCCTACAATGAGCAGTTCTTC
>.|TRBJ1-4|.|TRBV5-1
CASSLVGSTNEKLFF
TGCGCCAGCAGCTTGGTAGGCTCAACTAATGAAAAACTGTTTTTT
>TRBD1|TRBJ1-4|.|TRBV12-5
CASGHGQGEGDEKLFF
TGTGCTAGTGGTCACGGACAGGGCGAGGGGGATGAAAAACTGTTTTTT
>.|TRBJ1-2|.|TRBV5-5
CASSFEGYGYTF
TGTGCCAGCAGCTTTGAAGGCTATGGCTACACCTTC
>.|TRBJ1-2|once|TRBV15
CATSRGWDGYTF
TGTGCCACCAGCAGAGGCTGGGATGGCTACACCTTC
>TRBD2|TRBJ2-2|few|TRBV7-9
CASSSRDGGTGELFF
TGTGCCAGCAGCTCCCGGGACGGGGGGACCGGGGAGCTGTTTTTT
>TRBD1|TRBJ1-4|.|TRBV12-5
CASGPEGGRPEKLFF
TGTGCTAGTGGGCCCGAAGGGGGCAGACCCGAAAAACTGTTTTTT
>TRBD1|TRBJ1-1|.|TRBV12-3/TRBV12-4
CASSTGGWTEAFF
TGTGCCAGCAGTACAGGGGGGTGGACTGAAGCTTTCTTT
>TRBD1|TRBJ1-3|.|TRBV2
CASSNGTGGSFTGNTIYF
TGTGCCAGCAGTAACGGGACAGGGGGATCTTTTACTGGAAACACCATATATTTT
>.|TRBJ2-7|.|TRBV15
CATSRGTGTYEQYF
TGTGCCACCAGCAGAGGTACAGGGACCTACGAGCAGTACTTC
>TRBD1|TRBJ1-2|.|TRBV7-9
CASTGQGMLQGYTF
TGTGCCAGCACAGGACAGGGGATGTTACAAGGCTACACCTTC
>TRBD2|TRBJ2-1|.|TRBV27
CASRTGGAWNEQFF
TGTGCCAGTCGCACCGGGGGGGCTTGGAATGAGCAGTTCTTC
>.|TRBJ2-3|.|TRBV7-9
CASRRGWTTDTQYF
TGTGCCAGCAGGAGGGGATGGACCACAGATACGCAGTATTTT
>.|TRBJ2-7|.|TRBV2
CASSETGRKYF
TGTGCCAGCAGTGAGACAGGGAGGAAGTACTTC
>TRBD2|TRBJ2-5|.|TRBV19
CASSIQTSGQETQYF
TGTGCCAGTAGTATACAAACTAGCGGGCAAGAGACCCAGTACTTC
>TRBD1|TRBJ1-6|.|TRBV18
CASSPFGTGVDSPLHF
TGTGCCAGCTCACCCTTCGGGACAGGGGTTGATTCACCCCTCCACTTT
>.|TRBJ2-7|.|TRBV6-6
CASSFTQGTNEQYF
TGTGCCAGCAGTTTCACGCAGGGGACCAACGAGCAGTACTTC
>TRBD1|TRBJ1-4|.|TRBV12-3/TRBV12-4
CASRETGGEKLFF
TGTGCCAGCAGAGAGACAGGGGGCGAAAAACTGTTTTTT
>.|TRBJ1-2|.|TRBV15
CATSRDRGDGYTF
TGTGCCACCAGCAGAGATAGGGGGGATGGCTACACCTTC
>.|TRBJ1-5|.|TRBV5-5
CASSFHWTDTNQPQHF
TGTGCCAGCAGCTTTCATTGGACAGACACCAATCAGCCCCAGCATTTT
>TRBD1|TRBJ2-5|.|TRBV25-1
CASSWDSQETQYF
TGTGCCAGCTCCTGGGACAGCCAAGAGACCCAGTACTTC
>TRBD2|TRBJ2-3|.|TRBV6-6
CASSYFGSGGEDTQYF
TGTGCCAGCAGTTACTTCGGTAGCGGGGGTGAGGATACGCAGTATTTT
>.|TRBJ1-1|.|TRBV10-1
CASSWGQNTEAFF
TGCGCCAGCAGTTGGGGCCAGAACACTGAAGCTTTCTTT
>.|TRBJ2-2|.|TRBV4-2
CASSQDGAGAGELFF
TGTGCCAGCAGCCAAGATGGCGCAGGGGCCGGGGAGCTGTTTTTT
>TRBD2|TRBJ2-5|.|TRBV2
CASSVAGEQETQYF
TGTGCCAGCAGTGTAGCGGGGGAGCAAGAGACCCAGTACTTC
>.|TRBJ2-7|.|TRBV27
CASSSGRGFSYEQYF
TGTGCCAGCAGTTCAGGCCGGGGGTTCTCCTACGAGCAGTACTTC
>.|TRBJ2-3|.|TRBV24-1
CATSDLGGRDTQYF
TGTGCCACCAGTGATTTGGGGGGTAGGGATACGCAGTATTTT
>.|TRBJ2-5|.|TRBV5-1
CASSLEMYQETQYF
TGCGCCAGCAGCTTGGAGATGTACCAAGAGACCCAGTACTTC
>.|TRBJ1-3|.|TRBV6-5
CASGYGTGNTIYF
TGTGCCAGCGGCTACGGGACTGGAAACACCATATATTTT
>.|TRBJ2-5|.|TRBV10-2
CATTRSQETQYF
TGCGCCACGACGAGAAGCCAAGAGACCCAGTACTTC
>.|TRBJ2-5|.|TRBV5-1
CASSLFGTEEETQYF
TGCGCCAGCAGCTTATTTGGGACTGAAGAAGAGACCCAGTACTTC
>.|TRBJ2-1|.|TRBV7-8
CASSLYPDSFSYNEQFF
TGTGCCAGCAGCTTATATCCGGACAGCTTCTCCTACAATGAGCAGTTCTTC
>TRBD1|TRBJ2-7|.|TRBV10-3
CATQDRDRATYEQYF
TGTGCCACCCAGGACCGGGACAGGGCTACTTACGAGCAGTACTTC
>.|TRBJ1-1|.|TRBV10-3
CAISEDSKNTEAFF
TGTGCCATCAGTGAGGACTCCAAGAACACTGAAGCTTTCTTT